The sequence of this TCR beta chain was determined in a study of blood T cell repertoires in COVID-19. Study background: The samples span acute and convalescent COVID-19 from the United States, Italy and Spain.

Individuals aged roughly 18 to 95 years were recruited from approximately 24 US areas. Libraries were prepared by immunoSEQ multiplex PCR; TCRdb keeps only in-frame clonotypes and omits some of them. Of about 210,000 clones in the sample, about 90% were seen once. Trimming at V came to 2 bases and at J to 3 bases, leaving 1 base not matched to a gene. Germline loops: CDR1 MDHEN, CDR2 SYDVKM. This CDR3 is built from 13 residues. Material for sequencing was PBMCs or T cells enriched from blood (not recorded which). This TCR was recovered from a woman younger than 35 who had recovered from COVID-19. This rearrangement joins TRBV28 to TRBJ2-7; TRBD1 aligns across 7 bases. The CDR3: CASSLHRGYEQYF. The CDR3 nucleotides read TGTGCCAGCAGTTTACACAGGGGCTACGAGCAGTACTTC.